The 19 T cell receptor beta chains reported below all come from one sample, sequenced in a study of blood T cell repertoires in COVID-19. Data came from immunoSEQ multiplex PCR; TCRdb stores just in-frame clones and leaves some out. Of 250,000 to 350,000 clones listed, 65% to 85% are singletons. The sequencing input was peripheral blood. The receptors shown here come from a person aged 70 to 85 with COVID-19, enrolled during active disease.

The chain combines TRBV19 with TRBJ1-5; the D gene is possibly TRBD1 (5 bases). Deletions cut 1 base from V and 5 bases from J, with 15 bases between. The CDR3 extends over 16 amino acids. Germline loops: CDR1 LNHDA, CDR2 SQIVND (reference sequence). The CDR3 nucleotides read TGTGCCAGTAGTATAGGGGCCCCAGGGAGGCATCAGCCCCAGCATTTT. It is translated as CASSIGAPGRHQPQHF.

The chain couples TRBV21-1 to TRBJ2-3; TRBD1, the table's D call, lacks a check against the DNA. TRBV21-1 has pseudogene status. This CDR3 region has 15 residues. The CDR3 is CASRETGDVTDTQYF. The CDR3 DNA sequence: TGTGCCAGCAGGGAGACAGGCGATGTCACAGATACGCAGTATTTT.

The sample holds one count of this clone. The rearrangement links TRBV7-2 to TRBJ2-7; D is ambiguous. CDR1 and CDR2 (germline): SGHTA, FQGNSA. Trimming took off 1 base at V and 1 base at J, with 5 bases between the two ends. This CDR3 contains 13 residues. The DNA of the CDR3 is TGTGCCAGCAGCTTAGTCCCATCCTACGAGCAGTACTTC. It translates to CASSLVPSYEQYF.

The chain is built from TRBV7-3 and TRBJ2-5; 7 nucleotides agree with TRBD2. Per the germline V gene, CDR1 is SGHTA and CDR2 is FQGTGA. V trimming: 2 bases; J trimming: 5 bases; junction bases outside the gene matches: 8. The CDR3 runs to 15 residues. CDR3 coding DNA: TGTGCCAGCAGCTTAGTGGCGGACGGGGGGGAGACCCAGTACTTC. Amino acid sequence: CASSLVADGGETQYF.

This chain's CDR3 is CASSLFSANTGELFF. CDR3 nucleotide sequence: TGTGCCAGCAGCTTATTTTCCGCGAACACCGGGGAGCTGTTTTTT. The gene calls are TRBV7-3 and TRBJ2-2; no firm D call. CDR1 SGHTA and CDR2 FQGTGA come from the germline V gene. The V end was cut by 2 bases, the J end by 0 bases, with 7 bases between. This CDR3 is built from 15 residues.

The chain combines TRBV18 with TRBJ2-1; perhaps TRBD2 as D (6 bases). V lost 4 bases to trimming and J lost 6 bases, with 19 bases between them. Per germline, CDR1 KGHSH and CDR2 LQKENI. The CDR3 loop spans 16 amino acids. CDR3 DNA: TGTGCCAGCTCACGGGGGGTTGCGGGGATTACCAATGAGCAGTTCTTC. Its protein product is CASSRGVAGITNEQFF. Full variable domain (outside the CDR3, taken from reference TRBV18 and TRBJ2-1): NAGVMQNPRHLVRRRGQEARLRCSPMKGHSHVYWYRQLPEEGLKFMVYLQKENIIDESGMPKERFSAEFPKEGPSILRIQQVVRGDSAAYFCASSRGVAGITNEQFFGPGTRLTVL.

The chain is built from TRBV7-9 and TRBJ1-1; D is undetermined. Trimming cost V 5 bases and J 11 bases, with 6 bases left between them. Germline CDR1 is SEHNR and CDR2 is FQNEAQ (reference sequence). This CDR3 region has 9 residues. The CDR3 region has the DNA TGTGCCAGCAGCCCGAGTGCTTTCTTT. Protein product: CASSPSAFF.

The chain carries TRBV28 and TRBJ1-6, with TRBD1 matching over 9 bases. This CDR3 contains 14 residues. Germline V gene lookup returns CDR1 MDHEN and CDR2 SYDVKM. Unmatched junction bases numbered 2, after V lost 6 bases and J lost 5 bases. The CDR3 sequence is CASSTGGDNSPLHF. CDR3 in DNA: TGTGCCAGCAGCACAGGGGGCGATAATTCACCCCTCCACTTT.

This clone was seen many times. V is TRBV27 and J is TRBJ2-5; tentatively, D is TRBD2 (6 bases). The CDR3 consists of 16 residues. Trimming shortened V by 5 bases and J by 4 bases, and 20 bases separated the two germline ends. Looked up from germline, CDR1 is MNHEY and CDR2 is SMNVEV (reference sequence). CDR3 coding DNA: TGTGCCAGCAGTCCAAGGACTAACCTCGGCCCAGAGACCCAGTACTTC. Translated, it gives CASSPRTNLGPETQYF.

V is TRBV7-2 and J is TRBJ2-7; TRBD2 matches at 11 bases. Germline CDR1 is SGHTA and CDR2 is FQGNSA. The V gene end was trimmed by 5 bases and the J gene end by 3 bases; junction bases not matched to a gene: 9. CDR3 length: 16 amino acids. The CDR3 bases are TGTGCCAGCAGCGTCCGACTAGCGGGGACTTACTACGAGCAGTACTTC. It yields the protein CASSVRLAGTYYEQYF.

The rearrangement links TRBV3-1 (or the pseudogene TRBV3-2) to TRBJ1-2, with D perhaps matching TRBD1 (5 bases). Germline CDR1 is LGHDT and CDR2 is YNNKEL (reference sequence). The CDR3 has 20 amino acids. V shed 0 bases and J shed 4 bases, with 27 bases lying between them. CDR3 nucleotide sequence: TGTGCCAGCAGCCAAGATACGTCCGGGTGGTTAGCACAGGTTTTCTATGGCTACACCTTC. Protein sequence: CASSQDTSGWLAQVFYGYTF.

The gene calls are TRBV4-3 and TRBJ2-7; maybe TRBD1 (6 bases). The CDR3 is 15 amino acids. CDR1 is LGHNA, CDR2 YSLEER, per germline. V was trimmed by 4 bases and J by 3 bases, leaving 16 bases between them. CDR3 loop: CASSPRVAGDYEQYF. CDR3 in DNA: TGCGCCAGCAGCCCTAGGGTGGCAGGGGACTACGAGCAGTACTTC.

This rearrangement joins TRBV11-2 to TRBJ1-4; D possibly corresponds to TRBD1 (5 bases). The CDR3 runs 13 residues. Germline loops: CDR1 SGHAT, CDR2 FQNNGV. V was trimmed by 3 bases and J by 8 bases, leaving 10 bases between them. This CDR3 reads CASSLQGFEKLFF. In DNA, the CDR3 is TGTGCCAGCAGCTTGCAGGGTTTCGAAAAACTGTTTTTT.

The V and J genes are TRBV7-9 and TRBJ1-1, with D uncertain. V was clipped by 5 bases and J by 6 bases, with 16 bases between them. This CDR3 is 14 amino acids long. Germline V CDR1 and CDR2: SEHNR, FQNEAQ (reference sequence). CDR3 sequence: CASSPPNRQPEAFF. The CDR3 DNA is TGTGCCAGCAGCCCACCCAATAGACAACCTGAAGCTTTCTTT. Together with reference TRBV7-9 and TRBJ1-1, the CDR3 gives the full variable domain: DTGVSQNPRHKITKRGQNVTFRCDPISEHNRLYWYRQTLGQGPEFLTYFQNEAQLEKSRLLSDRFSAERPKGSFSTLEIQRTEQGDSAMYLCASSPPNRQPEAFFGQGTRLTVV.

The chain joins TRBV5-1 to TRBJ2-3, with TRBD2 matching 7 bases. The germline CDR1 and CDR2 sequences are SGHRS and YFSETQ. V trimming: 1 base; J trimming: 1 base; junction bases outside the gene matches: 3. This CDR3 is 15 amino acids long. Written as DNA, the CDR3 is TGCGCCAGCAGCTTGACGGGGGGACGCACAGATACGCAGTATTTT. Translated: CASSLTGGRTDTQYF.

V usage is TRBV5-6 and J usage is TRBJ2-7; a possible D gene is TRBD2 (5 bases). CDR1 is SGHDT and CDR2 is YYEEEE in the germline V gene. The CDR3 totals 16 residues. Trimming pared 2 bases from V and 3 bases from J, leaving 18 bases between. The DNA of the CDR3 is TGTGCCAGCAGCTTTATACCCAGACGGGATCGCTACGAGCAGTACTTC. Protein: CASSFIPRRDRYEQYF.

This chain uses TRBV5-1 with TRBJ2-2, with TRBD2 matching 10 bases. The CDR3 has 18 amino acids. With 4 bases clipped from V and 5 bases from J, the junction kept 14 bases outside the gene matches. Germline CDR1 reads SGHRS; CDR2 reads YFSETQ. The CDR3 reads CASSRGPSGSEGTGELFF. The DNA of the CDR3 is TGCGCCAGCAGCCGAGGGCCTAGCGGGAGTGAGGGAACCGGGGAGCTGTTTTTT.

The genes are TRBV6-5 and TRBJ2-5; TRBD1 is a possible D gene (5 bases). The germline V gene encodes CDR1 MNHEY and CDR2 SVGAGI. V shed 0 bases and J shed 4 bases, with 15 bases lying between them. This CDR3 region has 16 residues. The CDR3 DNA is TGTGCCAGCAGTTACTCACGGAATACTGGGGCAGAGACCCAGTACTTC. Translated, it gives CASSYSRNTGAETQYF.

The chain couples TRBV5-6 to TRBJ1-1; unclear D gene. Germline CDR1 is SGHDT and CDR2 is YYEEEE. This CDR3 region has 13 residues. Trimming pared 0 bases from V and 3 bases from J, leaving 6 bases between. The CDR3 DNA is TGTGCCAGCAGCTTGGTGGCGGACACTGAAGCTTTCTTT. It translates to CASSLVADTEAFF. Filled out from reference TRBV5-6 and TRBJ1-1, the complete variable domain reads DAGVTQSPTHLIKTRGQQVTLRCSPKSGHDTVSWYQQALGQGPQFIFQYYEEEERQRGNFPDRFSGHQFPNYSSELNVNALLLGDSALYLCASSLVADTEAFFGQGTRLTVV.